This is a list of T cell receptor beta chains from one sample in a study of T cell repertoires in cytomegalovirus infection. TCRdb independently ran MiXCR on the reads; one entry per CDR3 protein. Here the sample spans around 69,000 distinct CDR3 sequences, approximately 20% being singletons. No antigens are known for them. This sample comprised CD8+ T cells from cultured PBMCs, obtained from culture after CMV antigen stimulation. The source is a human donor in good health (CMV status not recorded). Some clones in this sample may be carry-over from other donors' samples. CDR3s include the opening cysteine and the closing phenylalanine or tryptophan. D genes are given only for firm matches. Rows give clone size only sometimes, using once, few, many, or a class for an expanded clone.

abundance	j_gene	d_gene	v_gene	len	CDR3aa	CDR3nt
few	TRBJ2-2	.	TRBV6-8	15	CASSSAGRSTGELFF	TGTGCCAGCAGTTCCGCAGGGCGGAGCACCGGGGAGCTGTTTTTT
.	TRBJ1-1	.	TRBV7-2	16	CASSLGPEFMNTEAFF	TGTGCCAGCAGCTTAGGTCCAGAATTCATGAACACTGAAGCTTTCTTT
few	TRBJ1-5	TRBD1	TRBV6-6	15	CASSAPQGGNQPQHF	TGTGCCAGCAGTGCCCCACAGGGGGGTAATCAGCCCCAGCATTTT
few	TRBJ1-1	.	TRBV28	13	CASSLIQGAEAFF	TGTGCCAGCAGTTTGATACAGGGAGCTGAAGCTTTCTTT
.	TRBJ2-1	.	TRBV7-9	13	CASTWTAPGEQFF	TGTGCCAGCACCTGGACCGCACCTGGTGAGCAGTTCTTC
.	TRBJ2-5	TRBD1	TRBV7-6	16	CASSSETGTPRETQYF	TGTGCCAGCAGCTCGGAGACAGGGACACCGCGGGAGACCCAGTACTTC
.	TRBJ2-6	TRBD1	TRBV7-8	19	CASSDDRDRRPSGANVLTF	TGTGCCAGCAGCGACGACCGGGACAGGCGGCCTTCTGGGGCCAACGTCCTGACTTTC
.	TRBJ2-5	TRBD2	TRBV7-2	15	CASSGRLAPDETQYF	TGTGCCAGCAGCGGCAGACTAGCCCCTGATGAGACCCAGTACTTC
.	TRBJ1-5	.	TRBV7-8	14	CASSSTPAGRPQHF	TGTGCCAGCAGCTCCACCCCCGCCGGACGTCCCCAGCATTTT
few	TRBJ2-1	.	TRBV28	17	CASRPFPQGGSYNEQFF	TGTGCCAGCAGGCCGTTCCCTCAGGGGGGCTCCTACAATGAGCAGTTCTTC
many	TRBJ1-2	TRBD1	TRBV7-2	17	CASSPRAGGASIDGYTF	TGTGCCAGCAGCCCAAGGGCAGGGGGAGCGTCTATCGATGGCTACACCTTC
many	TRBJ2-1	TRBD2	TRBV11-3	15	CASSEGVGLAHEQFF	TGTGCCAGCAGCGAGGGGGTCGGACTAGCACATGAGCAGTTCTTC
few	TRBJ2-1	.	TRBV4-3	15	CASSREWSSYNEQFF	TGCGCCAGCAGCCGGGAGTGGAGCTCCTACAATGAGCAGTTCTTC
.	TRBJ1-4	.	TRBV27	16	CASRILSGGYNEKLFF	TGTGCCAGCCGGATCCTCTCTGGGGGGTATAATGAAAAACTGTTTTTT
.	TRBJ2-1	.	TRBV6-1	14	CASSYKDRGNEQFF	TGTGCCAGCAGTTATAAGGACAGAGGCAATGAGCAGTTCTTC
many	TRBJ2-1	.	TRBV12-3/TRBV12-4	14	CASSFRGNYNEQFF	TGTGCCAGCAGTTTTAGGGGGAACTACAATGAGCAGTTCTTC
.	TRBJ2-3	.	TRBV28	17	CASRFPGGGATTDTQYF	TGTGCCAGCCGTTTCCCGGGTGGGGGGGCGACCACAGATACGCAGTATTTT
few	TRBJ2-7	.	TRBV6-2/TRBV6-3	16	CASSYSDGTPYYEQYF	TGTGCCAGCAGTTACTCAGACGGGACTCCTTACTACGAGCAGTACTTC
few	TRBJ2-7	.	TRBV7-6	17	CASSPWGVGVRLLEQYF	TGTGCCAGCAGCCCCTGGGGTGTTGGGGTACGACTCCTGGAGCAGTACTTC
.	TRBJ1-4	TRBD1	TRBV9	15	CASSVEGGAQEKLFF	TGTGCCAGCAGCGTAGAAGGGGGCGCACAAGAAAAACTGTTTTTT
few	TRBJ1-1	.	TRBV19	15	CASSIDLAVNTEAFF	TGTGCCAGTAGTATAGACTTGGCTGTGAACACTGAAGCTTTCTTT
few	TRBJ2-1	TRBD1	TRBV11-2	15	CASSPTGGPNNEQFF	TGTGCCAGCAGCCCGACAGGGGGCCCGAACAATGAGCAGTTCTTC
.	TRBJ2-1	TRBD2	TRBV6-6	17	CASSLLGGTSGTHEQFF	TGTGCCAGCAGTCTACTTGGCGGGACTAGCGGGACGCATGAGCAGTTCTTC
few	TRBJ2-2	.	TRBV6-1	14	CASPRGGNTGELFF	TGTGCCAGCCCTAGAGGGGGGAACACCGGGGAGCTGTTTTTT
few	TRBJ2-1	TRBD1	TRBV7-9	14	CASSSRTGDNEQFF	TGTGCCAGCAGCTCCCGGACAGGGGACAATGAGCAGTTCTTC
few	TRBJ2-1	.	TRBV4-3	15	CASSQVRRSYNEQFF	TGCGCCAGCAGCCAAGTACGGCGCTCCTACAATGAGCAGTTCTTC
.	TRBJ1-1	.	TRBV7-2	16	CASSLAVDRSNTEAFF	TGTGCCAGCAGCTTAGCGGTGGACAGATCGAACACTGAAGCTTTCTTT
.	TRBJ1-2	TRBD1	TRBV28	13	CAIWTGGDYGYTF	TGTGCCATCTGGACAGGGGGGGACTATGGCTACACCTTC
.	TRBJ1-2	.	TRBV6-2/TRBV6-3	14	CASTNGAGLYGYTF	TGTGCCAGCACCAACGGAGCAGGGCTCTATGGCTACACCTTC